The source of this T cell receptor (beta chain) is a study of PD-L1 blockade in urothelial cancer. Trimming cost V 10 bases and J 0 bases, with 22 bases left between them. This CDR3 contains 16 residues. Germline values: CDR1 SGHDN, CDR2 FVKESK. This clone was counted between two and nine times. Only in-frame clones appear in the TCRdb table, and some are missing; sequencing was by immunoSEQ multiplex PCR. Among some 29,000 clones listed, around nine tenths were seen once. Source: PBMCs, taken around atezolizumab (anti-PD-L1) treatment. The receptor comes from a man aged 50 to 59 with urothelial cancer. This chain links TRBV14 with TRBJ2-7, with D possibly TRBD2 on 5 matching bases. The CDR3: CATNRENQWGSYEQYF. Written as DNA, the CDR3 is TGTGCCACCAACCGGGAAAACCAATGGGGCTCCTACGAGCAGTACTTC.